Sequencing of this TCR beta chain was carried out in a study of cytomegalovirus exposure and HLA in healthy donors. The V segment lost 0 bases and the J segment 5 bases; nucleotides outside the gene matches: 2. This CDR3 spans 14 amino acids. The germline V gene has CDR1 SGHRS and CDR2 YFSETQ. TCRdb keeps only in-frame clones here, not all; method: immunoSEQ multiplex PCR. Here the sample spans about 150,000 clones, about 88% being singletons. This receptor was taken from a young woman in good health and CMV-seropositive. The rearrangement joins TRBV5-1 to TRBJ2-4; 7 nucleotides line up with TRBD1. Source material: PBMCs. Written as DNA, the CDR3 is TGCGCCAGCAGCTTGGTAACAGGGGAAAACATTCAGTACTTC. As protein: CASSLVTGENIQYF.